The TCR beta chain under discussion was sequenced for a study of beta chain features in type 1 diabetes. Across the study: No patient-donor differences in age, gender, total cells or subset yield.

Study results and caveats: All four CD4+ subsets from Type 1 diabetes patients carried moderately but significantly shorter TCRB CDR3s. Researchers could not determine here whether HLA type influences TCRB rearrangement.

Germline V gene data show CDR1 as LNHDA and CDR2 as SQIVND (reference sequence). The CDR3 is 16 amino acids. Comments on this clone: The antigen is unknown. The junction departs from the called germline gene at one end, perhaps through a read error.

Expressed TCRB transcripts got sequenced, as all isolated RNA was reverse transcribed. Only in-frame clones appear in the TCRdb table, and some are missing; sequencing was by immunoSEQ multiplex PCR. The repertoire holds 100,000 to 150,000 clones, about 10% seen once, with 0.75% in the top ten. A heparinised blood draw that averaged about 100 mL was obtained once from each donor. CD45RO/CCR7/CD25/CD127/CD95/CD27 sorting isolated CD4+ naive, central memory, regulatory and stem cell-like memory cells. The origin of this receptor is a young man with type 1 diabetes. Material: central memory CD4+ T cells from blood. V gene TRBV19 combines with J gene TRBJ2-1; D might be TRBD1 (6 bases). CDR3 DNA: TGTGCCAGTAGTGTAGAACTGACAGGCTCCTACAATGAGCAGTTCTTC. Encoded protein: CASSVELTGSYNEQFF.